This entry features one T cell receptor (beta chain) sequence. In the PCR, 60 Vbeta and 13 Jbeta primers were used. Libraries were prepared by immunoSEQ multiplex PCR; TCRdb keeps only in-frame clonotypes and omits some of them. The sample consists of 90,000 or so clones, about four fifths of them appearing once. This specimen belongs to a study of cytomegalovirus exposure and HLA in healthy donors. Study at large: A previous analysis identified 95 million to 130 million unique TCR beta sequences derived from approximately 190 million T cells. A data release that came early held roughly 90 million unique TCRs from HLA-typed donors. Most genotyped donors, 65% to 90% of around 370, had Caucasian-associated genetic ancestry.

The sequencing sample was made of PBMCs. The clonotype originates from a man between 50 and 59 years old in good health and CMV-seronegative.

The CDR3 nucleotides read TGTGCCAGCAGAGACTACACAGATACGCAGTATTTT. It codes for CASRDYTDTQYF. The genes are TRBV28 and TRBJ2-3; possibly TRBD2 for D (5 bases). The germline V gene encodes CDR1 MDHEN and CDR2 SYDVKM. This CDR3 is built from 12 residues. V was cut by 6 bases and J by 2 bases, with 6 bases left in between.